This T cell receptor beta chain appears in the sequencing data of a study of response to subunit inactivated influenza vaccine. Findings and limits, study-wide: Authors suggested each seasonal flu vaccination may recruit only limited numbers of new T cells.

Remarks on this clonotype: Its specificity is not known.

Via MiXCR, TCRdb re-called the RT-PCR reads, giving one row per CDR3 protein. The profile shows about 700,000 distinct CDR3 sequences, around 13% of them singletons. The V and J ends lost 5 bases and 8 bases respectively, with 13 bases between them. The CDR3 length is 13 residues. Per the germline V gene, CDR1 is SGHTA and CDR2 is FQGNSA. This material consisted of PBMCs from blood, taken 14 days before vaccination. V gene TRBV7-2 combines with J gene TRBJ2-1; a weak D match, TRBD1 (6 bases). The sequence was collected from a man in his fifties or sixties who received an inactivated influenza vaccine. The CDR3, as DNA: TGTGCCAGCAGCAACAGGGTTTACGATGAGCAGTTCTTC. Its translation is CASSNRVYDEQFF.